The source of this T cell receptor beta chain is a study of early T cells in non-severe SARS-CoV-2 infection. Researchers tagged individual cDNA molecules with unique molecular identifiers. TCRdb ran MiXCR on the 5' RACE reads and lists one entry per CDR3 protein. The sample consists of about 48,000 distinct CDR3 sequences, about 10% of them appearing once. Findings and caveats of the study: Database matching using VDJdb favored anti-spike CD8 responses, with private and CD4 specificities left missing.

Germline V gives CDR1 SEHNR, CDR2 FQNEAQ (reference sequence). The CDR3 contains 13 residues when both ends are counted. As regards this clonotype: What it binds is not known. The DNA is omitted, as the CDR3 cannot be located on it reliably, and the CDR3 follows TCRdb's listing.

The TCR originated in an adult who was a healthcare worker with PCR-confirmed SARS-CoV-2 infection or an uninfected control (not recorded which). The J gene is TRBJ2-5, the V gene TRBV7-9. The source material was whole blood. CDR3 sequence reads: CASSLVASGIPSF.